A selection of T cell receptor beta chains follows, all from one sample in a study of cytomegalovirus exposure and HLA in healthy donors. The assay was immunoSEQ multiplex PCR, and TCRdb's table has in-frame clones only and misses some. In the table there are about 170,000 clones, 95% to 96% of which are singletons. Material: PBMCs. The receptors were gathered from a woman between 18 and 30 years old in good health and CMV-seronegative. The conserved cysteine and the conserved F or W are not part of the CDR3 here.

j_gene	v_gene	CDR3aa
TRBJ1-1	TRBV13	ASSFTGTGSRTEAF
TRBJ1-2	TRBV9	ASSLNDRGYYGYT
TRBJ2-1	TRBV14	ASSQYGGSYNEQF
TRBJ2-7	TRBV12-2	ASRSGGAKAVDYEQY
TRBJ2-3	TRBV5-4	ASRAEWGLAGDTQY
TRBJ1-2	TRBV19	ASSLPTGGLGYT
TRBJ1-2	TRBV29-1	SVAHRNYGYT
TRBJ1-2	TRBV9	ASSEQGSNYGYT
TRBJ2-3	TRBV5-1	ASSLGLAGGPTDTQY
TRBJ1-2	TRBV5-4	ASSLGGTGGLIYGYT
TRBJ2-3	TRBV7-9	ASRPNRGGGADTQY